This T cell receptor beta chain is from a study of T cell repertoires in aging, cancer and after chemotherapy. About this clonotype itself: Its antigen remains unknown.

The template was genomic DNA from peripheral blood, not RNA. Whole-study findings and limits: Loss of evenness, beyond lost richness, contributed to age-related TCR diversity decline in cancer patients.

The germline V gene encodes CDR1 SGHTA and CDR2 FQGNSA. This CDR3 contains 14 residues. Trimming pared 1 base from V and 6 bases from J, leaving 10 bases between. TRB rearrangements spanning V, D and J were amplified using mixed TRB-A/B primers. TCRdb itself ran the multiplex PCR reads through MiXCR, one entry per CDR3 protein. The sample yields around 1,800 distinct CDR3 sequences, about a third seen once. The specimen sequenced was blood. The rearrangement joins TRBV7-2 to TRBJ1-5; perhaps TRBD1 as D (6 bases). This TCR came from a human donor with a solid tumor. CDR3 nucleotide sequence: TGTGCCAGCAGCTTAGGGGGGGCTATTCAGCCCCAGCATTTT. It codes for CASSLGGAIQPQHF.